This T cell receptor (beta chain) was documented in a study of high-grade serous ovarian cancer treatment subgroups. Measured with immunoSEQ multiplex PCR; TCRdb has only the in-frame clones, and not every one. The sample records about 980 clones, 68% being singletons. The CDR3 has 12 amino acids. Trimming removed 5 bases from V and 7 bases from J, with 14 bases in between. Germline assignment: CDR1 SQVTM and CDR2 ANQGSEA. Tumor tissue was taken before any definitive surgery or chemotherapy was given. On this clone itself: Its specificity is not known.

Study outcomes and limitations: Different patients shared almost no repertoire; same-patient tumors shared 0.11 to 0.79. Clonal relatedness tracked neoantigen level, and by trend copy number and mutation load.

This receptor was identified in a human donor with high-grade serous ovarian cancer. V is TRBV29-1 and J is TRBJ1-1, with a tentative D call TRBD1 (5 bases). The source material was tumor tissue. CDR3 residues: CSVTGTSIEAFF. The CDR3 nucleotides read TGCAGCGTTACCGGGACGAGTATTGAAGCTTTCTTT.